This T cell receptor (beta chain) was found in a study of beta chain features in type 1 diabetes. The collection from each donor was one heparinised blood draw averaging about 116 mL. As to this clone: The target antigen is unknown.

The isolated RNA, all of it, was reverse transcribed, so expressed TCRB transcripts were what got sequenced. Sequencing used immunoSEQ multiplex PCR; TCRdb keeps in-frame clones, though not all of them. The table has hundreds of thousands of clones, around 16% seen once. After removal of 10 bases from V and 0 bases from J, the junction contained 3 bases not matched to a gene. CDR3 length: 13 amino acids. Germline V gene sequence: CDR1 MDHEN, CDR2 SYDVKM. The study's findings and limits: Researchers report that Type 1 diabetes patients had moderately but significantly shorter TCRB CDR3s across all four CD4+ subsets.

This TCR derives from a man aged 18 to 30 with type 1 diabetes. The sample comprised naive CD4+ T cells from blood. The V and J genes are TRBV28 and TRBJ1-5; 7 nucleotides line up with TRBD1. The CDR3 bases are TGTGCCACCGGGACAGATAGCAATCAGCCCCAGCATTTT. The encoded protein is CATGTDSNQPQHF.